The subject of this entry is one T cell receptor (beta chain). Other DNA sequences within the sample encode an identical CDR3. This CDR3 comprises 14 residues. V gave up 7 bases and J gave up 1 base, with 13 bases separating them. Per the germline V gene, CDR1 is MNHEY and CDR2 is SVGAGI. Under the authors' procedure: Researchers report that nucleated cell counts were estimated from reference gene primer amplification. Clones were sequenced by immunoSEQ multiplex PCR, and TCRdb holds only the in-frame ones, with some missing. The V and J calls and clone size come from that table; D and trimming were worked out from the DNA. The table has tens of thousands of clones, more than 60% seen once. These data are taken from a study of blood T cell repertoires in COVID-19. Study summary: Sources were T cells, B-cell-depleted T cells, or PBMCs; the material itself was cDNA or gDNA.

The sample was peripheral blood. This sequence joins TRBV6-5 and TRBJ1-1; D ambiguous. The receptor comes from a human donor in a cohort sampled during active COVID-19. Here the CDR3 DNA reads TGTGCCAGCACCGGCGAAGGGAGGAACACTGAAGCTTTCTTT. As protein: CASTGEGRNTEAFF.